These 30 T cell receptor beta chains originate from one sample sequenced in a study of T cell responses to AZD1222 COVID-19 vaccine. The method was immunoSEQ multiplex PCR; TCRdb's version includes in-frame clones alone and lacks a portion of them. The data contain about 130,000 clones, approximately 88% of them singletons. Sequences were derived from peripheral blood, sampled on day 0 of AZD1222 vaccination. The receptors come from an adult in good health.

As DNA, the CDR3 is TGTGCCAGCAGCCTTGAGTACTATGGCTACACCTTC. This gives the protein CASSLEYYGYTF. This chain joins TRBV7-9 and TRBJ1-2; unclear D gene. The germline V and J ends were trimmed by 5 bases and 3 bases, with 7 bases remaining between them. The CDR3 is made up of 12 amino acids. Germline-derived CDR1 and CDR2 are SEHNR and FQNEAQ (reference sequence).

In this sample, this clone turned up a few times. J is TRBJ2-7 and V is TRBV29-1, with D tentatively TRBD1 or TRBD2 (5 bases each). Germline-derived CDR1 and CDR2 are SQVTM and ANQGSEA. CDR3 length equals 12 residues. Deletions cut 7 bases from V and 3 bases from J, with 13 bases between. CDR3 amino acids: CSGRDGDYEQYF. The CDR3 DNA follows: TGCAGCGGACGGGACGGAGACTACGAGCAGTACTTC.

This sequence joins TRBV7-2 and TRBJ2-3; unclear D gene. Trimming took 5 bases from V and 0 from J, leaving 21 bases between them. This CDR3 region has 18 residues. Germline V gene data show CDR1 as SGHTA and CDR2 as FQGNSA. The chain's CDR3 is CASSPLHRPGSSTDTQYF. Written as DNA, the CDR3 is TGTGCCAGCAGCCCGCTCCACCGACCTGGTTCTAGCACAGATACGCAGTATTTT.

The chain uses TRBV9 and TRBJ2-7; no clear D gene. CDR1 is SGDLS and CDR2 is YYNGEE in the germline V gene. V was cut by 0 bases and J by 0 bases, with 16 bases left in between. The length of the CDR3 is 17 residues. The CDR3 reads CASSVGDQRTFSYEQYF. CDR3 coding DNA: TGTGCCAGCAGCGTAGGGGATCAGAGGACCTTCTCCTACGAGCAGTACTTC.

This clone was found once. The chain links TRBV7-9 to TRBJ2-7; the match to TRBD2 covers 10 bases. This CDR3 comprises 15 residues. Germline assignment: CDR1 SEHNR and CDR2 FQNEAQ (reference sequence). The junction had 3 bases not matched to a gene; V was cut back by 1 base and J by 3 bases. The CDR3 DNA follows: TGTGCCAGCAGCTTAGTGCAGCGGGAGGGCTACGAGCAGTACTTC. Translated: CASSLVQREGYEQYF.

The genes are TRBV12-3 or TRBV12-4 and TRBJ2-5, with D maybe TRBD2 (7 bases). V gave up 5 bases and J gave up 7 bases, with 14 bases separating them. This CDR3 is built from 13 residues. CDR3 sequence reads: CASSIHREGTQYF. CDR3 sequence (DNA): TGTGCCAGCAGTATCCACAGGGAGGGGACCCAGTACTTC.

V is TRBV7-3 and J is TRBJ1-1; D gene uncertain. The CDR3 extends over 13 amino acids. The V and J ends lost 4 bases and 1 base respectively, with 7 bases between them. The germline gives CDR1 SGHTA, CDR2 FQGTGA. The CDR3 loop is CASSSSRNTEAFF. The CDR3 DNA reads as TGTGCCAGCAGCTCCTCCCGGAACACTGAAGCTTTCTTT.

The chain is built from TRBV5-5 and TRBJ1-5; D is undetermined. CDR3 length: 13 residues. The V gene's germline CDR1 is SGHKS and CDR2 YYEKEE (reference sequence). Trimming left V 0 bases short and J 5 bases short, with 6 bases between. The chain's CDR3 is CASSLARDQPQHF. The DNA for the CDR3 is TGTGCCAGCAGCTTGGCCCGTGATCAGCCCCAGCATTTT.

The gene calls are TRBV29-1 and TRBJ2-1; unclear D gene. The V end lost 3 bases, the J end lost 0 bases, and 6 bases lay between the germline ends. The germline gives CDR1 SQVTM, CDR2 ANQGSEA. The CDR3 has 13 residues. This chain's CDR3 is CSVDASSYNEQFF. CDR3 sequence (DNA): TGCAGCGTTGATGCTAGCTCCTACAATGAGCAGTTCTTC.

This clone came up once. This chain joins TRBV20-1 and TRBJ2-5; 8 bases line up with TRBD1. From germline, CDR1 is DFQATT and CDR2 SNEGSKA (reference sequence). This CDR3 has 13 amino acids. The V gene end was trimmed by 3 bases and the J gene end by 6 bases; junction bases not matched to a gene: 6. CDR3 bases: TGCAGTGCTAGTGGACAGGGTCGGAAGACCCAGTACTTC. Protein product: CSASGQGRKTQYF.

This clone was seen a handful of times. V usage is TRBV5-4 and J usage is TRBJ1-2; D unclear. CDR3 length: 14 amino acids. CDR1 is SGHNT and CDR2 is YYREEE in the germline V gene (reference sequence). V lost 1 base and J 4 bases, leaving 11 bases between the germline ends. The CDR3 loop is CASSLRNLGYGYTF. DNA for the CDR3: TGTGCCAGCAGCTTGAGGAATCTTGGCTATGGCTACACCTTC.

This clone has just one count. The CDR3: CASSPAPGGYEQYF. CDR3 coding DNA: TGTGCCAGCAGCCCTGCTCCGGGGGGGTACGAGCAGTACTTC. The chain joins TRBV3-1 (or the pseudogene TRBV3-2) to TRBJ2-7; the match to TRBD2 covers 8 bases. The CDR3 loop spans 14 amino acids. V was clipped by 4 bases and J by 4 bases; unmatched bases: 6. Looked up from germline, CDR1 is LGHDT and CDR2 is YNNKEL (reference sequence).

This chain uses TRBV5-1 with TRBJ2-1; D might be TRBD1 (6 bases). CDR1 is SGHRS and CDR2 is YFSETQ in the germline V gene. V was pared by 0 bases and J by 9 bases, with 10 bases between. CDR3 length: 13 amino acids. CDR3 amino acids: CASSLVQGGEQFF. DNA for the CDR3: TGCGCCAGCAGCTTGGTACAGGGCGGTGAGCAGTTCTTC.

The chain combines TRBV5-1 with TRBJ1-2, with no clear D. With 2 bases removed from V and 0 bases from J, the gap between germline ends came to 11 bases. The CDR3 is made up of 15 amino acids. Germline assignment: CDR1 SGHRS and CDR2 YFSETQ. Written as DNA, the CDR3 is TGCGCCAGCAGCTTCGGGGTGGGATCTAACTATGGCTACACCTTC. It codes for CASSFGVGSNYGYTF.

The rearrangement joins TRBV9 to TRBJ2-7; maybe TRBD2 (6 bases). With 3 bases removed from V and 0 bases from J, the gap between germline ends came to 10 bases. Germline V lookup: CDR1 SGDLS, CDR2 YYNGEE. The CDR3 spans 14 residues. The CDR3 coding sequence is TGTGCCAGCAGCGGCCGGGACTCCTCCTACGAGCAGTACTTC. Residues: CASSGRDSSYEQYF.

The gene calls are TRBV27 and TRBJ1-2; a possible D gene is TRBD1 (6 bases). Trimming shortened V by 5 bases and J by 0 bases, and 16 bases separated the two germline ends. CDR3 length: 16 residues. Germline V gives CDR1 MNHEY, CDR2 SMNVEV (reference sequence). The CDR3 here is CASSTTSGHTNYGYTF. DNA for the CDR3: TGTGCCAGCAGTACAACTTCGGGACACACTAACTATGGCTACACCTTC.

The J gene is TRBJ1-5, the V gene TRBV28; no clear D. With 3 bases removed from V and 5 bases from J, the gap between germline ends came to 5 bases. From germline, CDR1 is MDHEN and CDR2 SYDVKM. CDR3 length: 12 amino acids. This CDR3 reads CASSLPDQPQHF. CDR3 DNA: TGTGCCAGCAGTTTGCCCGATCAGCCCCAGCATTTT. Variable domain in full (rest from reference TRBV28 and TRBJ1-5): DVKVTQSSRYLVKRTGEKVFLECVQDMDHENMFWYRQDPGLGLRLIYFSYDVKMKEKGDIPEGYSVSREKKERFSLILESASTNQTSMYLCASSLPDQPQHFGDGTRLSIL.

The chain joins TRBV5-1 to TRBJ2-7; TRBD1 matches 7 bases. V was pared by 0 bases and J by 3 bases, with 3 bases of the junction left unmatched. Germline-derived CDR1 and CDR2 are SGHRS and YFSETQ. The CDR3 loop spans 14 amino acids. This CDR3 is CASSLAPGGYEQYF. In DNA, the CDR3 is TGCGCCAGCAGCTTGGCGCCAGGGGGCTACGAGCAGTACTTC.

The chain is built from TRBV9 and TRBJ2-1; TRBD2 aligns across 8 bases. Germline lookup yields CDR1 SGDLS and CDR2 YYNGEE. This CDR3 region has 17 residues. Trimming cost V 4 bases and J 0 bases; bases outside gene matches: 9. CDR3 DNA: TGTGCCAGCAGCAAAACTAGCGGTGCGAGCTCCTACAATGAGCAGTTCTTC. As protein: CASSKTSGASSYNEQFF.

This rearrangement joins TRBV7-7 to TRBJ2-5, with a possible D match to TRBD2 (6 bases). Germline-derived CDR1 and CDR2 are SSHAT and FNYEAQ (reference sequence). Trimming took off 0 bases at V and 4 bases at J, with 15 bases between the two ends. The length of the CDR3 is 16 residues. The CDR3 loop is CASSLAKQVGGETQYF. For the CDR3, the DNA is TGTGCCAGCAGCTTAGCGAAACAGGTGGGGGGAGAGACCCAGTACTTC.

The chain combines TRBV7-9 with TRBJ1-5; no definite D call. This CDR3 has 19 amino acids. V lost 4 bases to trimming and J lost 1 base, with 23 bases between them. Per the germline V gene, CDR1 is SEHNR and CDR2 is FQNEAQ (reference sequence). The CDR3 nucleotides are TGTGCCAGCAGCTCTCAGGCGCCTCGTAAGTATGTGAGCAATCAGCCCCAGCATTTT. It codes for CASSSQAPRKYVSNQPQHF. The full variable domain, with the rest looked up from reference TRBV7-9 and TRBJ1-5, is DTGVSQNPRHKITKRGQNVTFRCDPISEHNRLYWYRQTLGQGPEFLTYFQNEAQLEKSRLLSDRFSAERPKGSFSTLEIQRTEQGDSAMYLCASSSQAPRKYVSNQPQHFGDGTRLSIL.

The chain recombines TRBV14 with TRBJ2-5; D unresolved. The V end was cut by 2 bases, the J end by 4 bases, with 14 bases between. The germline V gene encodes CDR1 SGHDN and CDR2 FVKESK. This CDR3 comprises 15 residues. The CDR3 is CASSQIAGRPETQYF. Here the CDR3 DNA reads TGTGCCAGCAGCCAAATCGCAGGACGTCCAGAGACCCAGTACTTC.

With regard to this clone: The junction departs from the called germline gene at one end, perhaps through a read error. The chain employs TRBV6-1 and TRBJ2-7; TRBD1 matches at 8 bases. From germline, CDR1 is MNHNS and CDR2 SASEGT. This CDR3 has 13 residues. The CDR3 DNA follows: TGTGCCAGCAGCGAAGGACAGGGCCTCGAGCAGTACTTC. Residues: CASSEGQGLEQYF.

Points on this clone: The sample contains more than one DNA sequence encoding this CDR3. J is TRBJ1-5 and V is TRBV14; D gene uncertain. V lost 1 base and J lost 6, with 4 bases in between. Germline CDR1 SGHDN, CDR2 FVKESK. The CDR3 extends over 12 amino acids. The CDR3 loop is CASSQVGQPQHF. Here the CDR3 DNA reads TGTGCCAGCAGCCAAGTGGGTCAGCCCCAGCATTTT.

This chain connects TRBV19 to TRBJ1-3; tentative D call: TRBD1 (6 bases). Trimming took off 1 base at V and 1 base at J, with 11 bases between the two ends. The CDR3 spans 16 residues. The germline gives CDR1 LNHDA, CDR2 SQIVND (reference sequence). The CDR3 protein is CASSIVAGESGNTIYF. The DNA of the CDR3 is TGTGCCAGTAGTATAGTCGCAGGGGAATCTGGAAACACCATATATTTT.

There are a few counts of this clone. The chain combines TRBV19 with TRBJ1-2, with D possibly being TRBD1 (6 bases). Germline V CDR1 and CDR2: LNHDA, SQIVND (reference sequence). Trimming removed 0 bases from V and 5 bases from J, with 10 bases in between. The CDR3 covers 14 residues. The chain's CDR3 is CASSIDQGSYGYTF. In DNA, the CDR3 is TGTGCCAGTAGTATAGATCAGGGGTCGTATGGCTACACCTTC.

This clone was seen a handful of times. This chain links TRBV9 with TRBJ2-7; D is uncertain. This CDR3 contains 15 residues. Germline V CDR1 and CDR2: SGDLS, YYNGEE. V lost 3 bases, J lost 4 bases, and 17 bases lay in between. This CDR3 is CASSASVGPGYEQYF. In DNA, the CDR3 is TGTGCCAGCAGCGCGTCTGTCGGTCCAGGATACGAGCAGTACTTC.

This chain connects TRBV27 to TRBJ1-6; 8 nucleotides match TRBD1. In germline, CDR1 is MNHEY, CDR2 SMNVEV (reference sequence). V shed 10 bases and J 12 bases; nucleotides not matched to a gene: 8. The CDR3 is 12 residues long. The CDR3 DNA sequence: TGTGCCACCCTGGACAGGGAGGGACCCCTCCACTTT. Its protein product is CATLDREGPLHF.

V usage is TRBV5-4 and J usage is TRBJ2-7; TRBD2 agrees at 15 bases. The germline V gene has CDR1 SGHNT and CDR2 YYREEE (reference sequence). The J segment lost 7 bases and the V segment lost 4 bases, leaving 9 bases of the junction unmatched. CDR3 size: 16 residues. CDR3 residues: CASSADPGLAGGEQYF. Written as DNA, the CDR3 is TGTGCCAGCAGCGCCGACCCGGGACTAGCGGGAGGTGAGCAGTACTTC.

J is TRBJ1-5 and V is TRBV7-8; TRBD1 is a possible D gene (5 bases). V lost 1 base and J 4 bases, leaving 8 bases between the germline ends. Per germline, CDR1 SGHVS and CDR2 FQNEAQ. CDR3 length: 14 amino acids. This chain's CDR3 is CASSLGQLNQPQHF. The CDR3 DNA sequence: TGTGCCAGCAGCTTAGGACAGTTGAATCAGCCCCAGCATTTT.